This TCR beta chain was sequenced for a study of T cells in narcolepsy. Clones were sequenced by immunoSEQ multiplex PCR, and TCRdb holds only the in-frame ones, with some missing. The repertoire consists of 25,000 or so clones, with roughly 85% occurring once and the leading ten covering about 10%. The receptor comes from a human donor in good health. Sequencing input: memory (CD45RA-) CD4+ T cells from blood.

The CDR3 DNA reads TGCAGCGTTGGTCTAGACCCTTGGAAGACCGGGGAGCTGTTTTTT. Translation: CSVGLDPWKTGELFF. V usage is TRBV29-1 and J usage is TRBJ2-2; no clear D gene. CDR1 SQVTM and CDR2 ANQGSEA come from the germline V gene. V was clipped by 4 bases and J by 5 bases, with 17 bases between them. CDR3 size: 15 residues.